This is a list of T cell receptor beta chains from one sample in a study of OX40 agonist ivuxolimab in advanced cancers. Sequencing was performed with immunoSEQ multiplex PCR; in TCRdb, only in-frame clones are kept and a portion is missing. The sample holds tens of thousands of clones, roughly nine tenths seen once. The sequences come from CD4+ or CD8+ T cells sorted from blood, collected in a trial of the OX40 agonist ivuxolimab. These receptor sequences come from an adult with an advanced solid tumor such as melanoma, head and neck, liver or kidney cancer. Each CDR3 is given with its conserved first and last residue. The order of the fields is V gene, D gene, J gene, CDR3 DNA, CDR3 protein. A D gene is named only where the DNA matches it firmly.

TRBV6-6,TRBD1,TRBJ1-2,TGTGCCAGCAGCATCCCCCGACGGACAGGAAACTATGGCTACACCTTC,CASSIPRRTGNYGYTF
TRBV7-6,TRBD1,TRBJ2-7,TGTGCCAGCAGCTTAGAAGGGACAGGGGCCTACGAGCAGTACTTC,CASSLEGTGAYEQYF
TRBV19,-,TRBJ2-5,TGTGCCAGTAGTCCCGGACTGGGGTTAGAGACCCAGTACTTC,CASSPGLGLETQYF
TRBV5-8,-,TRBJ2-7,TGTGCCAGCAGCTTGTCGGTCAACTCCTACGAGCAGTACTTC,CASSLSVNSYEQYF
TRBV6-6,TRBD1,TRBJ1-5,TGTGCCAGCAGGGACGACAGGGGGGGACAGCCCCAGCATTTT,CASRDDRGGQPQHF
TRBV28,-,TRBJ1-4,TGTGCCAGCAGCCTTCGGATACGGGGAAAACTGTTTTTT,CASSLRIRGKLFF
TRBV18,-,TRBJ2-5,TGTGCCAGCTCACCGTCGGGGGAGACCCAGTACTTC,CASSPSGETQYF
TRBV7-9,TRBD2,TRBJ2-1,TGTGCCAGCAGCGGATGGGAGGGCCTCGCCGACCCCTACAATGAGCAGTTCTTC,CASSGWEGLADPYNEQFF
TRBV6-6,-,TRBJ2-1,TGTGCCAGCAGTGACTCCTCTTCCCGGGCCCTCTTGAAGCAGTTCTTC,CASSDSSSRALLKQFF
TRBV5-1,-,TRBJ2-5,TGCGCCAGCAGCTTGGGGCTACAAGAGACCCAGTACTTC,CASSLGLQETQYF
TRBV6-5,-,TRBJ2-5,TGTGCCAGCAGTTACTACAAAACGACAGAACAAGAGACCCAGTACTTC,CASSYYKTTEQETQYF
TRBV6-6,TRBD1,TRBJ1-5,TGTGCCAGCACGGGGCAGGGGGAAGCTAGCAATCAGCCCCAGCATTTT,CASTGQGEASNQPQHF
TRBV5-1,-,TRBJ2-1,TGTGCCAGCAGCTTGGCGCTTATAAGCTCCTACAATGAGCAGTTCTTC,CASSLALISSYNEQFF
TRBV19,-,TRBJ1-1,TGTGCCAGTAGTATAGGAAGTCACAGGATCAACACTGAAGCTTTCTTT,CASSIGSHRINTEAFF
TRBV7-3,TRBD2,TRBJ2-1,TGTGCCAGCAGCCCACTAGCGGGAGTCAATAATGAGCAGTTCTTC,CASSPLAGVNNEQFF